This entry features one T cell receptor (beta chain) sequence. These data belong to a study of blood T cell repertoires in COVID-19. Clones were read by immunoSEQ multiplex PCR, and TCRdb kept only the in-frame ones, dropping some. This table holds over 10,000 clones, over 75% found once. The CDR3 runs to 14 residues. Germline CDR1 is MDHEN and CDR2 is SYDVKM. Deletions cut 7 bases from V and 9 bases from J, with 16 bases between. The sequence was obtained from a man older than 75 with acute or convalescent COVID-19. This rearrangement joins TRBV28 to TRBJ1-6; D might be TRBD1 (5 bases). What was sequenced was peripheral blood. The CDR3 nucleotides are TGTGCCAGCACCCGCCGGGGGTACGCTTCACCCCTCCACTTT. Translation: CASTRRGYASPLHF.